This entry concerns a single TCR beta chain. Sequenced by immunoSEQ multiplex PCR; TCRdb stores in-frame clones only, minus some. The sample yields 150,000 to 200,000 clones, more than 75% seen once. This sample is part of a study of blood T cell repertoires in COVID-19. Study details: T cells, B-cell-depleted T cells, or PBMCs provided the cDNA or gDNA that served as material.

The source is a man aged 35-49 years with active or convalescent COVID-19. Sample: peripheral blood.

CDR3 sequence reads: CASSFTGGAYGNEQFF. The CDR3 bases are TGCGCCAGCAGCTTTACAGGGGGCGCATATGGCAATGAGCAGTTCTTC. The chain uses TRBV5-1 and TRBJ2-1, with 9 bases lining up with TRBD1. The CDR3 is 16 amino acids. Germline V gene lookup returns CDR1 SGHRS and CDR2 YFSETQ. V was clipped by 2 bases and J by 6 bases; unmatched bases: 9.